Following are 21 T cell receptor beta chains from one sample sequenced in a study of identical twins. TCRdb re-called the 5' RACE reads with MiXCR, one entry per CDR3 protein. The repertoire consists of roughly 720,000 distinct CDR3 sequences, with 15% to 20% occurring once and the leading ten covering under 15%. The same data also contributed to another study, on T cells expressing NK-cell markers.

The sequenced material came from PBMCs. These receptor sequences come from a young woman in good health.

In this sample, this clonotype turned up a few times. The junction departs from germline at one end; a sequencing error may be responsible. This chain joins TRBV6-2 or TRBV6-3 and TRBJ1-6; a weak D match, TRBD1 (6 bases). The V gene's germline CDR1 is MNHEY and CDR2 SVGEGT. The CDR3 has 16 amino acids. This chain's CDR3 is CAISYAGARGNSPLHF. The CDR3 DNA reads TGTGCCATCAGTTACGCGGGGGCGCGGGGAAATTCACCCCTCCACTTT.

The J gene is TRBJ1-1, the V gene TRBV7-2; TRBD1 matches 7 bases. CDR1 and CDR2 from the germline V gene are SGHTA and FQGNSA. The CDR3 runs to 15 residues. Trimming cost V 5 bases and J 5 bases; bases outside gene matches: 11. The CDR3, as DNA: TGTGCCAGCAGCAAACCCGACAGGGTGCGGACTGAAGCTTTCTTT. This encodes CASSKPDRVRTEAFF.

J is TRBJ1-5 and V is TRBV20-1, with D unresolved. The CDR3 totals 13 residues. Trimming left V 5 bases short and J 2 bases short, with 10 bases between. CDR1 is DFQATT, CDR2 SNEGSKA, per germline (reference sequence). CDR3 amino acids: CSAYKSRNQPQHF. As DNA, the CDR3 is TGCAGTGCTTACAAGAGCCGCAATCAGCCCCAGCATTTT.

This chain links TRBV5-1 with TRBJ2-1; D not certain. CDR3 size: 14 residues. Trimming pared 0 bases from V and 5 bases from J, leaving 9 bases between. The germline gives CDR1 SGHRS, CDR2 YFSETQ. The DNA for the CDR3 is TGCGCCAGCAGCTTGGTGGGGTTTGACAATGAGCAGTTCTTC. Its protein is CASSLVGFDNEQFF.

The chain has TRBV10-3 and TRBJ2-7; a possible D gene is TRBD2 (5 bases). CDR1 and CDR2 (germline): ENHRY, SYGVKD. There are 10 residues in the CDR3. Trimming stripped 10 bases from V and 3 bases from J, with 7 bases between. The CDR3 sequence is CATRDYEQYF. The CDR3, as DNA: TGTGCCACTCGGGACTACGAGCAGTACTTC.

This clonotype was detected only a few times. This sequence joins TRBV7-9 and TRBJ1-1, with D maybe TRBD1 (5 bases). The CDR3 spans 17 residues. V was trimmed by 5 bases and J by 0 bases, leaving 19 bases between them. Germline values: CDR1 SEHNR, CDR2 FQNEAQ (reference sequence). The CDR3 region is CASSLEGRAKMNTEAFF. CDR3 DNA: TGTGCCAGCAGCCTCGAAGGCAGGGCGAAGATGAACACTGAAGCTTTCTTT.

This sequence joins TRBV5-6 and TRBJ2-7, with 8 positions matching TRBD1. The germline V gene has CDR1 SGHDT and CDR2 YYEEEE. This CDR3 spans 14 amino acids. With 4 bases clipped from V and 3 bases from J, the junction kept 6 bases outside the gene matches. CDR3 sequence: CASSRTGRRYEQYF. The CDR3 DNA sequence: TGTGCCAGCAGCCGGACAGGGCGACGCTACGAGCAGTACTTC.

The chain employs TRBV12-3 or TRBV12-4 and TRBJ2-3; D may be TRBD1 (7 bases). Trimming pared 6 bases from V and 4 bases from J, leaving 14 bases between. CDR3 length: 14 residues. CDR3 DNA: TGTGCCAGCAGAAGTAGCGGACAGGCAGATACGCAGTATTTT. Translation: CASRSSGQADTQYF.

DNA of the CDR3: TGTGCTAGTGGCGCCCAGGGTTTCTATGGCTACACCTTC. Protein: CASGAQGFYGYTF. The rearrangement links TRBV12-5 to TRBJ1-2; the D gene is possibly TRBD1 (5 bases). Between the trimmed V and J ends, which lost 6 bases and 4 bases, there was a span of 12 bases. The CDR3 covers 13 residues. CDR1 LGHNT and CDR2 FRNRAP come from the germline V gene.

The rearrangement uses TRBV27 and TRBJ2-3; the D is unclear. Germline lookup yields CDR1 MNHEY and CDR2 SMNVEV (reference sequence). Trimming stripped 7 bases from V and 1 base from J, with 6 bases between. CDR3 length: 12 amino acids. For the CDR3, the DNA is TGTGCCAGCACATCCCGCACAGATACGCAGTATTTT. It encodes CASTSRTDTQYF.

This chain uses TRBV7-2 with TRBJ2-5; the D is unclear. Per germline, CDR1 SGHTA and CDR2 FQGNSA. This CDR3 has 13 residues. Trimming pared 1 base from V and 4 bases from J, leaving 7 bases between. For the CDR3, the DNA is TGTGCCAGCAGCTTAGGCGCAGTAGAGACCCAGTACTTC. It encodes CASSLGAVETQYF.

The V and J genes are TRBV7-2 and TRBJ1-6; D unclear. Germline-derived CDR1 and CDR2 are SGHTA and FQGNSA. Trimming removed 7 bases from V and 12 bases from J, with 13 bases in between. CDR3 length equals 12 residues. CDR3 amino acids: CASTYPEEPLHF. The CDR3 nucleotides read TGTGCCAGCACCTACCCGGAGGAACCCCTCCACTTT.

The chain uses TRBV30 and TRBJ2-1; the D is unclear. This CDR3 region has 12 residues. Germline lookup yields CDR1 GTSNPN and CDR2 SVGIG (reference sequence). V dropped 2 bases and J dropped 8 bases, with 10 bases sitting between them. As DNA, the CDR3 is TGTGCCTGGAGTATATCGGTTGATGAGCAGTTCTTC. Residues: CAWSISVDEQFF.

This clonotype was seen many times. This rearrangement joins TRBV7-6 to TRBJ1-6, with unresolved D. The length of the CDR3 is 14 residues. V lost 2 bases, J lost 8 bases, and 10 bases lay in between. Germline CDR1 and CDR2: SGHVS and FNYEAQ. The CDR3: CASSLPGGDSPLHF. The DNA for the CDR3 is TGTGCCAGCAGCTTACCCGGTGGTGATTCACCCCTCCACTTT.

CDR3 bases: TGTGCCATCAGTGCAAGGACAGATACTGCCTATGGCTACACCTTC. Amino acid sequence: CAISARTDTAYGYTF. The chain recombines TRBV10-3 with TRBJ1-2, with D maybe TRBD1 (6 bases). V was shortened by 4 bases and J by 4 bases, with 16 bases between the two germline ends. The germline V gene encodes CDR1 ENHRY and CDR2 SYGVKD. The CDR3 sequence is 15 residues long.

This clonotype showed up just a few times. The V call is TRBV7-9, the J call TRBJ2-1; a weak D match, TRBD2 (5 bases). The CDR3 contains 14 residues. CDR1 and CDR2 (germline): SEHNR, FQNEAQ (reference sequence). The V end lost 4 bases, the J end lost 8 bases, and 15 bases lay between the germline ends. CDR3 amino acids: CASSSNRGWDEQFF. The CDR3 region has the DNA TGTGCCAGCAGCTCCAACCGGGGTTGGGATGAGCAGTTCTTC.

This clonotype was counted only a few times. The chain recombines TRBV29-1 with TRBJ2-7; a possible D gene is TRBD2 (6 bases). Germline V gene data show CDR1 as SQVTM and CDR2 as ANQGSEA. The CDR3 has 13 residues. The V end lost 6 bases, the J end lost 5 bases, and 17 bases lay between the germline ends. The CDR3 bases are TGCAGCGTAGGGACTCGGATCGGCGACGAGCAGTACTTC. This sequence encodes CSVGTRIGDEQYF.

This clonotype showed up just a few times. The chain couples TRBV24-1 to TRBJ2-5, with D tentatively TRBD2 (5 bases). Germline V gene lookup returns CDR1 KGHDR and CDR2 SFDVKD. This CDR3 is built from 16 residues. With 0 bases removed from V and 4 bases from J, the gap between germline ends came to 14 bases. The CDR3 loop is CATSDLDGGRRETQYF. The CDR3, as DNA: TGTGCCACCAGTGATTTGGATGGAGGCCGGCGAGAGACCCAGTACTTC.

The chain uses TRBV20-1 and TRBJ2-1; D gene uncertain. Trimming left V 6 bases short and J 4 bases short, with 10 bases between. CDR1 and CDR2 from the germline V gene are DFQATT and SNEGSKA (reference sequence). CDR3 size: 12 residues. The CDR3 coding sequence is TGCAGTGCCCTAGGTCGGTACAATGAGCAGTTCTTC. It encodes CSALGRYNEQFF.

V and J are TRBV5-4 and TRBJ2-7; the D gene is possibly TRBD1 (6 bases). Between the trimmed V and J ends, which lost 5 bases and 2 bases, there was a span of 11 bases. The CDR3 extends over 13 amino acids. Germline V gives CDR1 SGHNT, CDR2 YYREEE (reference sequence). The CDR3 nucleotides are TGTGCCAGCAGATCGGACAGTACCTACGAGCAGTACTTC. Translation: CASRSDSTYEQYF. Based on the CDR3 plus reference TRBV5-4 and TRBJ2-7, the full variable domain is ETGVTQSPTHLIKTRGQQVTLRCSSQSGHNTVSWYQQALGQGPQFIFQYYREEENGRGNFPPRFSGLQFPNYSSELNVNALELDDSALYLCASRSDSTYEQYFGPGTRLTVT.

CDR3 coding DNA: TGCGCCAGCAGCTCCAACGGACAATCCTACGAGCAGTACTTC. Its translation is CASSSNGQSYEQYF. The rearrangement uses TRBV5-1 and TRBJ2-7; a possible D gene is TRBD1 (5 bases). The V end lost 3 bases, the J end lost 1 base, and 11 bases lay between the germline ends. Germline values: CDR1 SGHRS, CDR2 YFSETQ. The CDR3 is 14 amino acids.